This TCR beta chain originates from a study of CD8 T cells in ankylosing spondylitis. With respect to this clonotype: Its antigen is unidentified.

Quantitative 5'-RACE with molecular barcodes generated TCR beta libraries. MiXCR was run by TCRdb on the 5' RACE reads, yielding one entry per CDR3 protein. The profile shows 30,000 to 45,000 distinct CDR3 sequences, about a tenth of them singletons. Per germline, CDR1 MNHEY and CDR2 SVGAGI. V trimming: 4 bases; J trimming: 1 base; junction bases outside the gene matches: 6. This CDR3 comprises 16 residues. Study conclusions and caveats: Seemingly characteristic of ankylosing spondylitis blood was a TCR beta motif consisting of roughly 8 highly homologous variants. Peripheral blood held disease-linked clones only at relatively low frequency, and these were CD8+. Earlier literature documents some of the motif variants in reactive arthritis synovial fluid and blood.

The sequence came from a male donor with ankylosing spondylitis or in good health (not recorded which). The sample comprised blood, either unsorted or a sorted T cell fraction (not recorded which). V and J are TRBV6-5 and TRBJ2-5, with 10 bases that match TRBD1. CDR3 DNA: TGTGCCAGCAGTTCGCCCGGGACAGGGGTCCAAGAGACCCAGTACTTC. This translates into CASSSPGTGVQETQYF.